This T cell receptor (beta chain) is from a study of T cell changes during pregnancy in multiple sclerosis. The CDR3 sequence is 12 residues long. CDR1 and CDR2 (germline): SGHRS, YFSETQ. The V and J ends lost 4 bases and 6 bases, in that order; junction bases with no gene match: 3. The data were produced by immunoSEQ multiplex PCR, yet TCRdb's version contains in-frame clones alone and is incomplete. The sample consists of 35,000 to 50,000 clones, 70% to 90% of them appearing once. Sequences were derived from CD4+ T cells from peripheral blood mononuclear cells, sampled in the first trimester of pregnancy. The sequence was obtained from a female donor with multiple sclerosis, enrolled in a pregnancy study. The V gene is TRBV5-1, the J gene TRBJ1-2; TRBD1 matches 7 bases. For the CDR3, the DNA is TGCGCCAGCAGCCCAACAGGGGATGGCTACACCTTC. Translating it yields CASSPTGDGYTF.